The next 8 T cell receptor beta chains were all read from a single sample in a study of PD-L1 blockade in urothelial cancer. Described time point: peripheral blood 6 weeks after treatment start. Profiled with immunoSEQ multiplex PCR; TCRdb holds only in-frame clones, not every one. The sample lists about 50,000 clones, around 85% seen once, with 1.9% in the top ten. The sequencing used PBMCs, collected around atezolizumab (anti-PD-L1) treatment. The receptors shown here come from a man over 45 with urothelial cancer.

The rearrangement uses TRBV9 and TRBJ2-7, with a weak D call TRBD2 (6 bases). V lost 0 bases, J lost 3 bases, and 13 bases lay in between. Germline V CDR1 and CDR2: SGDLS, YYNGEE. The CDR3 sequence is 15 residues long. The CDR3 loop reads CASSVATDGSYEQYF. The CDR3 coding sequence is TGTGCCAGCAGCGTAGCTACAGACGGGAGCTACGAGCAGTACTTC.

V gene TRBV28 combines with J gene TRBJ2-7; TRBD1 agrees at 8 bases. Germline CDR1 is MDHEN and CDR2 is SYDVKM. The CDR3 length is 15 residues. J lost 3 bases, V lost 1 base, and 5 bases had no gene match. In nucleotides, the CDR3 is TGTGCCAGCAGTTTATCCGGGACAGGACTCTACGAGCAGTACTTC. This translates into CASSLSGTGLYEQYF.

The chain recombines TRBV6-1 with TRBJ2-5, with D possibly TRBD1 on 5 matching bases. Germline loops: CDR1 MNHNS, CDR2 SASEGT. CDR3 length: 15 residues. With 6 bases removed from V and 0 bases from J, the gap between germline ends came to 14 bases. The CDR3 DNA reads TGTGCCAGCAGCGCCTTGGGGCGAGACCAAGAGACCCAGTACTTC. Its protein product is CASSALGRDQETQYF.

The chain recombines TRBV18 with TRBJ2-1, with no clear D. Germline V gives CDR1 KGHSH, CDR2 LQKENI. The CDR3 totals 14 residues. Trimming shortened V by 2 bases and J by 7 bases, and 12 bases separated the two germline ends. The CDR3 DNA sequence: TGTGCCAGCTCACCAGGGCCAATGTGGAATGAGCAGTTCTTC. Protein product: CASSPGPMWNEQFF.

The CDR3 loop is CASGLRQSRNTEAFF. CDR3 sequence (DNA): TGTGCTAGTGGTCTCCGACAGAGCCGAAACACTGAAGCTTTCTTT. This chain links TRBV12-5 with TRBJ1-1; D possibly corresponds to TRBD1 (5 bases). The V gene lost 5 bases and the J gene lost 2 bases, with 15 bases spanning the gap. The CDR3 is 15 residues long. The germline gives CDR1 LGHNT, CDR2 FRNRAP.

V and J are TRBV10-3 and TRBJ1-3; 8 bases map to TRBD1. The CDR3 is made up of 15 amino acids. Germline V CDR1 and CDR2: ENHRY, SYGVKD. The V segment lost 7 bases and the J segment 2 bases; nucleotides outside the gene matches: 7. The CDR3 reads CAINSQGAAGNTIYF. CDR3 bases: TGTGCCATCAATTCGCAGGGGGCGGCTGGAAACACCATATATTTT.

CDR3 in amino acids: CASSLVDSRRGGYTF. As DNA, the CDR3 is TGTGCCAGCAGCTTAGTGGACAGCCGAAGGGGTGGCTACACCTTC. V and J are TRBV11-2 and TRBJ1-2; a possible D gene is TRBD1 (6 bases). CDR3 length equals 15 residues. Trimming removed 1 base from V and 7 bases from J, with 16 bases in between. The germline V gene encodes CDR1 SGHAT and CDR2 FQNNGV.

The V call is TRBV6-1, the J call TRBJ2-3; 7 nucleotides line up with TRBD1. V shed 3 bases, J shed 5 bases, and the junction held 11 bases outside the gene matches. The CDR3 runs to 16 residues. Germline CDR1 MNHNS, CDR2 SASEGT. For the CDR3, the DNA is TGTGCCAGCAGTGAGGTACAGGGGATGGATAGAGATACGCAGTATTTT. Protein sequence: CASSEVQGMDRDTQYF.